Each of the 8 T cell receptor beta chains below was sequenced from the same sample in a study of T cells in Graves' hyperthyroidism and ophthalmopathy. Amplification of TCR beta CDR3 regions used RNA as the template. TCR CDR3 underwent first-round RT-PCR with the HTBI primer set. TCRdb reprocessed the multiplex PCR reads via MiXCR and lists one record per CDR3 protein. The data contain roughly 290,000 distinct CDR3 sequences, 10% to 15% of them singletons. Sample: blood. These receptors came from a woman under 40 with Graves' hyperthyroidism that later progressed to Graves' ophthalmopathy.

This clonotype was counted at least ten times. The chain joins TRBV4-1 to TRBJ2-7; D is unresolved. The V gene's germline CDR1 is MGHRA and CDR2 YSYEKL. CDR3 length: 15 amino acids. Trimming pared 0 bases from V and 7 bases from J, leaving 16 bases between. The CDR3 DNA sequence: TGCGCCAGCAGCCAAGATCCCGACACCTTGAGGGAGCAGTACTTC. Its translation: CASSQDPDTLREQYF.

In this sample, this clonotype turned up many times. The chain combines TRBV7-2 with TRBJ2-3, with 8 nucleotides matching TRBD2. Germline V gene sequence: CDR1 SGHTA, CDR2 FQGNSA. CDR3 length: 19 residues. J gave up 0 bases and V 4 bases, and 15 bases lay outside the gene matches. CDR3 sequence: CASSSPIAAGVPSTDTQYF. Here the CDR3 DNA reads TGTGCCAGCAGCTCACCTATTGCAGCGGGAGTGCCGAGCACAGATACGCAGTATTTT.

This clonotype was detected ten times or more. The rearrangement uses TRBV9 and TRBJ2-7; 7 bases line up with TRBD2. The junction had 6 bases not matched to a gene; V was cut back by 0 bases and J by 3 bases. The CDR3 has 15 amino acids. The germline V gene encodes CDR1 SGDLS and CDR2 YYNGEE. The CDR3 is CASSVGGSYIYEQYF. The CDR3, as DNA: TGTGCCAGCAGCGTAGGCGGGAGCTATATCTACGAGCAGTACTTC.

This clonotype was seen more than once but under ten times. This rearrangement joins TRBV20-1 to TRBJ1-5; maybe TRBD1 (6 bases). V was trimmed by 3 bases and J by 3 bases, leaving 18 bases between them. CDR1 DFQATT and CDR2 SNEGSKA come from the germline V gene (reference sequence). The CDR3 extends over 16 amino acids. The chain's CDR3 is CSASRAGGGPNQPQHF. As DNA, the CDR3 is TGCAGTGCTAGTAGGGCCGGGGGCGGCCCCAATCAGCCCCAGCATTTT.

The table lists this clonotype with a few counts. This sequence joins TRBV10-3 and TRBJ2-1; D ambiguous. Germline V gene lookup returns CDR1 ENHRY and CDR2 SYGVKD. This CDR3 has 12 amino acids. V was pared by 8 bases and J by 3 bases, with 8 bases between. The CDR3 sequence is CAILGDYNEQFF. In nucleotides, the CDR3 is TGTGCCATCTTGGGCGACTACAATGAGCAGTTCTTC.

This clonotype was observed at least ten times. This chain connects TRBV12-3 or TRBV12-4 to TRBJ2-1, with 7 bases identical to TRBD2. The CDR3 is 14 amino acids. With V trimmed by 6 bases and J by 9 bases, 11 bases remained unmatched. CDR3 coding DNA: TGTGCCAGCAGGCCCGGGACTATCGTGAGTGAGCAGTTCTTC. It specifies CASRPGTIVSEQFF.

In this sample, this clonotype turned up many times. The chain combines TRBV7-2 with TRBJ2-3; TRBD2 matches at 10 bases. The germline V gene has CDR1 SGHTA and CDR2 FQGNSA. The V and J ends lost 1 base and 3 bases, in that order; junction bases with no gene match: 4. The CDR3 covers 16 residues. CDR3 region: CASSLEAGGPTDTQYF. The CDR3 nucleotides read TGTGCCAGCAGCTTAGAAGCGGGAGGGCCGACAGATACGCAGTATTTT. Supplemented by reference TRBV7-2 and TRBJ2-3, the full variable domain reads GAGVSQSPSNKVTEKGKDVELRCDPISGHTALYWYRQSLGQGLEFLIYFQGNSAPDKSGLPSDRFSAERTGGSVSTLTIQRTQQEDSAVYLCASSLEAGGPTDTQYFGPGTRLTVL.

In its sample, this clonotype was seen many times. The chain uses TRBV7-3 and TRBJ2-1; D might be TRBD1 (6 bases). Germline values: CDR1 SGHTA, CDR2 FQGTGA. The CDR3 is 15 amino acids. Trimming removed 1 base at V and 4 bases at J, with 11 bases between. CDR3 DNA sequence: TGTGCCAGCAGCTTAATGCAGGGGCAATACAATGAGCAGTTCTTC. Residues: CASSLMQGQYNEQFF.